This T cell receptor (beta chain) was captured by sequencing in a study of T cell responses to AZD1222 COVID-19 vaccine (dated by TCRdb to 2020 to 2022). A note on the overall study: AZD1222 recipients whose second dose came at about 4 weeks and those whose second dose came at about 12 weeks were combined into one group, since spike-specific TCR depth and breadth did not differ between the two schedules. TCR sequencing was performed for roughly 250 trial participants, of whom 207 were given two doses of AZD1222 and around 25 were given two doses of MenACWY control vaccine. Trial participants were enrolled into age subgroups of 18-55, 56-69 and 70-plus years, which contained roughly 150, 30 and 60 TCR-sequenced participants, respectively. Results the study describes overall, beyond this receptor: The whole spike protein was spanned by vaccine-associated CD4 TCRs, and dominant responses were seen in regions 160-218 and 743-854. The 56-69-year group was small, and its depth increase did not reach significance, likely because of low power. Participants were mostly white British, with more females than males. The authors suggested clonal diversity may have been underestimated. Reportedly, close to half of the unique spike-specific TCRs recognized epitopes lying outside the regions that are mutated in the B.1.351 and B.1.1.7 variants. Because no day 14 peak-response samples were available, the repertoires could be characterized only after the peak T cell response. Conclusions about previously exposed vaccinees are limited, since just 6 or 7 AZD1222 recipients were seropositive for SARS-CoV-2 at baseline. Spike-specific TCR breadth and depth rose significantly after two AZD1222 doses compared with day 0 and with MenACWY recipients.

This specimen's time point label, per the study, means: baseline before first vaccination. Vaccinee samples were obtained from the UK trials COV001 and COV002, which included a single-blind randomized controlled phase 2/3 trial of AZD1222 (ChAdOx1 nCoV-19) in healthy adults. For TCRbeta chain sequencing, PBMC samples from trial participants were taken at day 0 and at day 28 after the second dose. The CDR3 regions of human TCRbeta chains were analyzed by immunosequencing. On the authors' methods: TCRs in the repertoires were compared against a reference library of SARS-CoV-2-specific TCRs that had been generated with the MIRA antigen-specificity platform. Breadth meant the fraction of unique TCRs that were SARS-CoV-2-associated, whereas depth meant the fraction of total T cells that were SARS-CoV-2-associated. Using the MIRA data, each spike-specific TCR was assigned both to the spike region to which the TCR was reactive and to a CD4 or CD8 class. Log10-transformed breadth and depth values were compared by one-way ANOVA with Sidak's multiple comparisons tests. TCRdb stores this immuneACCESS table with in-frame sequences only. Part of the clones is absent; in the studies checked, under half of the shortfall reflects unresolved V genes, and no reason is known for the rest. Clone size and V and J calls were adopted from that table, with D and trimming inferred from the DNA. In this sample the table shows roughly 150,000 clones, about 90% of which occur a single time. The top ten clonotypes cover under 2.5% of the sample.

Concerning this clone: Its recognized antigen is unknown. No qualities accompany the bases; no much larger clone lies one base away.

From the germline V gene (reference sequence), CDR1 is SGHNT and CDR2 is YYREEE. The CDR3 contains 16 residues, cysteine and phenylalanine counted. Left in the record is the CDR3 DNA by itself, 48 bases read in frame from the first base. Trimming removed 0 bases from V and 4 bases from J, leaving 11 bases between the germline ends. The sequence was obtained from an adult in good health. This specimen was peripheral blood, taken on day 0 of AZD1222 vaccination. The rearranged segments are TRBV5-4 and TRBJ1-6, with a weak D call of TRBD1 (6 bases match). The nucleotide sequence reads TGTGCCAGCAGCTTGGTCGGGGGCGTTTATAATTCACCCCTCCACTTT. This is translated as CASSLVGGVYNSPLHF.